This TCR beta chain was sequenced in a study of blood T cells in healthy people across ages. Germline-derived CDR1 and CDR2 are SEHNR and FQNEAQ (reference sequence). The CDR3 covers 14 residues. Primers used in a second PCR of roughly 7 to 11 cycles were a sample-barcoded 5' primer and a J-beta primer mix. TCRdb ran MiXCR on the 5' RACE reads and lists one entry per CDR3 protein. The sample yields some 920,000 distinct CDR3 sequences, roughly 50% seen once. The TCR sequence derives from a woman aged 60-75 years in good health. This rearrangement joins TRBV7-9 to TRBJ2-4; no clear D gene. The tail of the sequence fits TRBJ2-7 better, so the J call may be wrong. The sample taken for sequencing was blood. The CDR3 coding sequence is TGTGCCAGCAGCCCCCGGGCGAAGTGGTACGAGCAGTACTTC. Translated: CASSPRAKWYEQYF.